This T cell receptor (beta chain) is drawn from a study of CD8+ T cells in alopecia areata listed by TCRdb under 2018. Describing the broader study: The treated patients took part in an open-label pilot trial in which moderate-to-severe alopecia areata was treated with oral tofacitinib at 5 to 10 mg twice daily. Tofacitinib was given for 6 to 18 months, followed by 6 months of follow-up off drug to assess delayed response and recurrence. In treated patients, disease severity was measured using the SALT score, which gives the percentage of scalp surface area affected. In both human patients and the C3H/HeJ mouse model, the study applied high-throughput TCRbeta sequencing to look at T cell clonal expansion in alopecia areata. In humans, TCRbeta sequencing was performed on scalp tissue and on sorted CD4+ and CD8+ peripheral blood T cells from healthy controls and from patients with patchy or totalis/universalis alopecia areata. Biopsies were taken from tofacitinib-treated patients at baseline and again at 4 and 24 weeks into treatment, and several of those patients also had a later scalp biopsy. Scalp clonality was compared among normal scalp (n=4), patchy alopecia areata scalp (n=8), and alopecia totalis/universalis scalp (n=8). RNA was obtained with the PAXgene miRNA kit for fixed scalp, the miRNeasy kit for PBMCs, and the RNeasy kit for mouse skin. TCRbeta CDR3 regions were amplified by immunoSEQ multiplex PCR with 35 Vbeta forward and 13 Jbeta reverse primers. General conclusions and limits of the study: Lesional scalp, especially in alopecia totalis/universalis, showed higher clonality and more expanded CD8+ clones than normal scalp, suggesting antigenic drive. Because the treated cohort was small and included a single nonresponder, larger studies are needed to assess links between baseline CD8+ expansion and response. Many expanded lesional clones persisted in scalp and blood during tofacitinib treatment, which may partly explain relapse after stopping treatment. Shared TCR sequences between patients were less evident than in mice, which may be partly attributable to HLA diversity in the patient population. Tofacitinib significantly lowered scalp clonality and the number of expanded CD8+ clones among the top 100 scalp clones. Scalp TCR repertoire analysis is complicated because resident alphabeta T cells in normal human skin are also sequenced, whereas mouse skin is dominated by gammadelta T cells.

The cysteine opens and the phenylalanine closes a CDR3 of 13 amino acids. The kept DNA is CDR3 alone, 39 bases in frame from the first base. The germline V gene encodes CDR1 WSHSY and CDR2 SAAADI. V loses 3 bases, J loses 5 bases, and the germline ends lie 10 bases apart. The sample's time point label, in plain terms: 4 weeks on oral tofacitinib. In the paper's terms, the treatment or condition label means: oral pan-JAK inhibitor, 5-10 mg twice daily. Peripheral blood and lesional scalp punch biopsies were obtained from patients with alopecia areata. PBMCs were isolated by density centrifugation and stained for CD3, CD4 and CD8, and CD4+ and CD8+ T cells were sorted on a FACSAria. Notes on this clone: The clone's antigen remains unknown. Per-base quality was not reported, and no clone a single base away is much larger than it.

To prepare the library, the immunoSEQ multiplex PCR assay was applied. For TCR sequencing, RNA was extracted from every sample and reverse transcribed into cDNA to serve as template. SuperScript III was used for first-strand cDNA synthesis, primed with a 2:1 mix of oligo-dT and random hexamers. A synthetic immune receptor repertoire was used to measure amplification bias, and any remaining bias was corrected computationally. As for the authors' bioinformatics: Raw reads were preprocessed for error removal, and CDR3 was defined according to IMGT conventions as running from the conserved cysteine to phenylalanine. To get clonality, Shannon entropy was normalized by log2 of the number of productive unique TCRs and the result was subtracted from 1. Scalp TCRbeta sequences were cross-referenced with sorted blood CD4 and CD8 repertoires so that the CD4 or CD8 identity of scalp clones could be inferred. TCRdb holds this immuneACCESS table with in-frame rearrangements only. Some clones are missing; in checked studies, unresolved V genes explain under half, and the rest has no known cause. V and J calls and clone size are given by that table; D and trimming were obtained from the DNA. In all, the sample holds 110,000 to 150,000 clones, and approximately 80% of those were seen once. Clones ranked in the top ten supply around a quarter of the sample.

The sequence links TRBV10-2 to TRBJ2-5; no D gene call is confident. This receptor was identified in a human donor with alopecia areata. The sequencing here drew on CD8+ T cells sorted from blood, taken at week 4, from a patient treated with tofacitinib. The CDR3 has the sequence CASSEPLAETQYF. Read as DNA, the sequence is TGCGCCAGCAGTGAACCCCTCGCTGAGACCCAGTACTTC.